The next 2 T cell receptor beta chains were all read from a single sample in a study of OX40 agonist ivuxolimab in advanced cancers. Using immunoSEQ multiplex PCR, the repertoire was profiled, and TCRdb retains in-frame clones only, with some absent. Here the sample spans 71,000 or so clones, roughly 86% being singletons. This sample comprised CD4+ or CD8+ T cells sorted from blood, obtained in a trial of the OX40 agonist ivuxolimab. These receptors were collected from an adult with an advanced solid tumor such as melanoma, head and neck, liver or kidney cancer.

J is TRBJ2-1 and V is TRBV9, with 12 bases fitting TRBD2. There are 17 residues in the CDR3. The germline V gene has CDR1 SGDLS and CDR2 YYNGEE. V was clipped by 0 bases and J by 8 bases; unmatched bases: 9. CDR3 nucleotides: TGTGCCAGCAGCGTAGGACTAGCGGGAGCCCTGATTGATGAGCAGTTCTTC. Translated, it gives CASSVGLAGALIDEQFF.

The chain joins TRBV13 to TRBJ2-3; 15 bases fit TRBD2. CDR1 is PRHDT and CDR2 is FYEKMQ in the germline V gene (reference sequence). Trimming at V came to 5 bases and at J to 6 bases, leaving 6 bases not matched to a gene. The CDR3 runs 16 residues. CDR3 protein: CASSPGTSGRRDTQYF. The CDR3 coding sequence is TGTGCCAGCAGCCCCGGGACTAGCGGGAGGAGGGATACGCAGTATTTT.